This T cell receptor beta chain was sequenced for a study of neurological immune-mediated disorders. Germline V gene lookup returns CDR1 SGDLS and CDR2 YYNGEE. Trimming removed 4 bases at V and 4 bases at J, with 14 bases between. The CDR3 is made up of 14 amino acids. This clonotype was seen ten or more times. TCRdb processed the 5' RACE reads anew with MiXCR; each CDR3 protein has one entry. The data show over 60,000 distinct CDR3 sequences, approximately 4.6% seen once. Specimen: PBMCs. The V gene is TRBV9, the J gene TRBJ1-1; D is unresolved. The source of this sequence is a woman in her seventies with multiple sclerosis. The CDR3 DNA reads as TGTGCCAGCAGCTCAAACGTCGGTGGCACTGAAGCTTTCTTT. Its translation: CASSSNVGGTEAFF.